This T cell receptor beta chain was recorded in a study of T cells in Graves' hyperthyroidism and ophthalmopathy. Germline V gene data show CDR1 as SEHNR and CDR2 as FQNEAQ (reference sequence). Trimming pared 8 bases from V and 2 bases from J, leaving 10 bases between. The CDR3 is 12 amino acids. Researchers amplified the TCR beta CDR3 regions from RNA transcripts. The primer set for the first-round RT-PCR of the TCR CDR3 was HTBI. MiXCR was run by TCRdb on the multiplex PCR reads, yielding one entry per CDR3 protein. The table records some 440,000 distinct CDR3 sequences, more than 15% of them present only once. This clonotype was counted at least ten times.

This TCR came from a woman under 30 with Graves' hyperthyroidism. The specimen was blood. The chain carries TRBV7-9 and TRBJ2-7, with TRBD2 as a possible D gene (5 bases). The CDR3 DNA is TGTGCCAGCCTCGGGGAAACCTACGAGCAGTACTTC. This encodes CASLGETYEQYF. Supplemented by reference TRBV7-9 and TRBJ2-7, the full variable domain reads DTGVSQNPRHKITKRGQNVTFRCDPISEHNRLYWYRQTLGQGPEFLTYFQNEAQLEKSRLLSDRFSAERPKGSFSTLEIQRTEQGDSAMYLCASLGETYEQYFGPGTRLTVT.